Included here is one T cell receptor beta chain sequence, with context. The entry originates in a study of blood T cell repertoires in COVID-19. CDR1 and CDR2 from the germline V gene are KGHSH and LQKENI. V was trimmed by 3 bases and J by 0 bases, leaving 9 bases between them. The CDR3 length is 16 residues. The table came from immunoSEQ multiplex PCR; TCRdb's copy has only in-frame clones and leaves some out. The top ten hold around 3.1% of the sample, which has about 46,000 clones, about 85% seen once. This rearrangement joins TRBV18 to TRBJ1-6, with D perhaps matching TRBD1 (6 bases). The TCR originated in a woman aged 50 to 60 who had recovered from COVID-19. Sequencing was carried out using PBMCs or T cells enriched from blood (not recorded which). The CDR3 DNA reads as TGTGCCAGCTCACCCAAGACAGGCTCCTATAATTCACCCCTCCACTTT. Residues: CASSPKTGSYNSPLHF.